This TCR beta chain appears in the sequencing data of a study of blood T cells in healthy people across ages. This clonotype was seen only a few times. Its antigen is currently unknown. Study-level points and caveats: Possibly, changes in expanded clonotypes were confounded because donor CMV status was unknown.

Germline-derived CDR1 and CDR2 are LGHNA and YNFKEQ. The CDR3 has 15 amino acids. A second PCR of 7 to 11 cycles used a sample-barcoded 5' primer and a J-beta primer mix. Every individual sample yielded 3 million or more paired-end reads (each containing CDR3). TCRdb analysed the 5' RACE reads with MiXCR anew, one entry per CDR3 protein. Among 800,000 or so distinct CDR3 sequences, just under 25% were seen once, and the ten largest hold around 3.6%. These data were likewise used in another study, on T cells of mothers and their children.

The chain combines TRBV4-2 with TRBJ2-1; D remains ambiguous. The tail of the sequence fits TRBJ2-7 better, so the J call may be wrong. This clonotype was obtained from a boy between 10 and 17 years old in good health. Sequencing was performed on blood. CDR3: CASSQDPEPPSEQYF. CDR3 nucleotides: TGTGCCAGCAGCCAAGATCCGGAGCCCCCGTCCGAGCAGTACTTC.